Below, 14 T cell receptor beta chains from the same sample are listed, as sequenced in a study of T cell responses to AZD1222 COVID-19 vaccine. Data came from immunoSEQ multiplex PCR; TCRdb stores just in-frame clones and leaves some out. The sample records 130,000 or so clones, 92% being singletons. Specimen: peripheral blood, collected on day 0 of AZD1222 vaccination. All receptors derive from an adult in good health.

The chain combines TRBV9 with TRBJ2-5; the match to TRBD1 covers 7 bases. Unmatched junction bases numbered 9, after V lost 4 bases and J lost 6 bases. Germline CDR1 is SGDLS and CDR2 is YYNGEE. The CDR3 has 14 residues. This chain's CDR3 is CASSPGQVLKTQYF. In DNA form, the CDR3 reads TGTGCCAGCAGCCCTGGACAGGTTTTGAAGACCCAGTACTTC.

This clone was seen just once. V usage is TRBV4-3 and J usage is TRBJ1-1; D possibly corresponds to TRBD1 (5 bases). V shed 0 bases and J shed 5 bases, with 10 bases lying between them. The CDR3 is made up of 14 amino acids. Germline V gene sequence: CDR1 LGHNA, CDR2 YSLEER. CDR3 DNA: TGCGCCAGCAGCCAAGAAAACAGGCAAACTGAAGCTTTCTTT. Translation: CASSQENRQTEAFF.

This chain links TRBV4-3 with TRBJ1-5; no definite D call. Deletions cut 1 base from V and 1 base from J, with 11 bases between. The germline V gene encodes CDR1 LGHNA and CDR2 YSLEER. This CDR3 comprises 16 residues. CDR3 sequence reads: CASSQGRRLSNQPQHF. The DNA of the CDR3 is TGCGCCAGCAGCCAAGGTCGGCGACTGAGCAATCAGCCCCAGCATTTT.

V is TRBV27 and J is TRBJ2-2; 7 nucleotides align to TRBD2. Germline trimming cut 1 base from V and 10 bases from J; bases unmatched to any gene: 12. Germline V CDR1 and CDR2: MNHEY, SMNVEV (reference sequence). The CDR3 is 16 residues long. The CDR3 bases are TGTGCCAGCAGTTTATTCGGGGCACAAGGGAGGGAGGAGCTGTTTTTT. It translates to CASSLFGAQGREELFF.

The chain employs TRBV6-5 and TRBJ1-1, with D possibly matching TRBD1 (6 bases). V lost 4 bases and J lost 4, with 10 bases in between. CDR1 and CDR2 from the germline V gene are MNHEY and SVGAGI. CDR3 length: 13 amino acids. The CDR3 nucleotides read TGTGCCAGCAGTTTGTCAGGGGTCACTGAAGCTTTCTTT. This codes for CASSLSGVTEAFF.

This chain joins TRBV5-1 and TRBJ1-2; D not certain. In germline, CDR1 is SGHRS, CDR2 YFSETQ. The CDR3 has 15 amino acids. V lost 0 bases and J 4 bases, leaving 13 bases between the germline ends. CDR3 region: CASSLVGSSLYGYTF. The CDR3 DNA is TGCGCCAGCAGCTTGGTGGGGTCCTCTCTCTATGGCTACACCTTC.

This chain connects TRBV2 to TRBJ1-2; 11 bases are a match to TRBD1. Germline V gene sequence: CDR1 SNHLY, CDR2 FYNNEI. The CDR3 is 14 residues long. After removal of 8 bases from V and 13 bases from J, the junction contained 15 bases not matched to a gene. CDR3: CASRIEQGQGGSTF. CDR3 DNA sequence: TGTGCCAGCCGAATCGAACAGGGACAGGGGGGTTCCACCTTC.

This chain uses TRBV3-1 (or the pseudogene TRBV3-2) with TRBJ2-5; D is perhaps TRBD1 or TRBD2 (5 bases each). Between the trimmed V and J ends, which lost 0 bases and 2 bases, there was a span of 13 bases. CDR1 and CDR2 (germline): LGHDT, YNNKEL (reference sequence). This CDR3 has 16 amino acids. The CDR3 DNA reads as TGTGCCAGCAGCCAAGATCGGGGACGCCTACAAGAGACCCAGTACTTC. Its protein is CASSQDRGRLQETQYF.

V gene TRBV2 combines with J gene TRBJ2-7; no firm D call. This CDR3 region has 12 residues. From germline, CDR1 is SNHLY and CDR2 FYNNEI. Deletions cut 3 bases from V and 6 bases from J, with 9 bases between. The CDR3 sequence is CASSDYSREQYF. DNA of the CDR3: TGTGCCAGCAGTGATTACAGCCGCGAGCAGTACTTC.

The V gene is TRBV14, the J gene TRBJ1-2; D ambiguous. Germline CDR1 reads SGHDN; CDR2 reads FVKESK. This CDR3 comprises 14 residues. Trimming left V 4 bases short and J 4 bases short, with 13 bases between. For the CDR3, the DNA is TGTGCCAGCAGCCGGCCGGGGATCCTCTATGGCTACACCTTC. Its protein product is CASSRPGILYGYTF.

The sample holds one count of this clone. The rearrangement uses TRBV2 and TRBJ1-5; unclear D gene. Trimming removed 3 bases from V and 0 bases from J, with 6 bases in between. Germline-derived CDR1 and CDR2 are SNHLY and FYNNEI. This CDR3 has 14 amino acids. The CDR3 here is CASSDSDSNQPQHF. The CDR3 nucleotides are TGTGCCAGCAGTGACAGTGATAGCAATCAGCCCCAGCATTTT. The whole variable domain, filled in from reference TRBV2 and TRBJ1-5, reads EPEVTQTPSHQVTQMGQEVILRCVPISNHLYFYWYRQILGQKVEFLVSFYNNEISEKSEIFDDQFSVERPDGSNFTLKIRSTKLEDSAMYFCASSDSDSNQPQHFGDGTRLSIL.

The chain uses TRBV7-2 and TRBJ2-7; TRBD1 is a possible D gene (6 bases). Germline CDR1 SGHTA, CDR2 FQGNSA. V was clipped by 2 bases and J by 2 bases, with 10 bases between them. The CDR3 loop spans 14 amino acids. CDR3: CASSLYRATYEQYF. The CDR3 region has the DNA TGTGCCAGCAGCTTATACAGGGCAACCTACGAGCAGTACTTC.

This clone was detected only once. The chain is built from TRBV6-5 and TRBJ1-2, with D unclear. The CDR3 sequence is 11 residues long. V was trimmed by 8 bases and J by 4 bases, leaving 8 bases between them. Germline values: CDR1 MNHEY, CDR2 SVGAGI. CDR3 protein: CASLWPYGYTF. CDR3 coding DNA: TGTGCCAGCTTGTGGCCCTATGGCTACACCTTC.

The chain recombines TRBV5-1 with TRBJ2-1, with D possibly matching TRBD1 (6 bases). The germline V gene has CDR1 SGHRS and CDR2 YFSETQ. V was clipped by 4 bases and J by 0 bases, with 17 bases between them. The length of the CDR3 is 17 residues. CDR3 in amino acids: CASSNIPTDSSYNEQFF. CDR3 nucleotide sequence: TGCGCCAGCAGCAATATCCCGACGGACAGCTCCTACAATGAGCAGTTCTTC.